A selection of T cell receptor beta chains follows, all from one sample in a study of T cell responses to AZD1222 COVID-19 vaccine. TCRdb keeps only in-frame clones here, not all; method: immunoSEQ multiplex PCR. The data show about 120,000 clones, approximately 83% seen once. The starting material was peripheral blood, obtained on day 0 of AZD1222 vaccination. The receptor set was obtained from an adult in good health. CDR3s leave out the opening cysteine and the closing phenylalanine or tryptophan. The size field is filled for only some rows; it gives once, few, many or a size class.

V gene,clone size,CDR3 protein
TRBV27,.,ASSRDGAGEQF
TRBV7-2,.,ASSPGPSSDNEQF
TRBV24-1,.,ATSDSGRHSNQPQH
TRBV29-1,.,SVGGTGGGRTEAF
TRBV27,.,ASSFPGQRNNEQF
TRBV5-1,few,ASTVAANNEQF
TRBV10-2,.,ASSDRTETNYGYT
TRBV19,few,ASSNYRVMGNEQF
TRBV19,.,ASSIGGGGTEAF
TRBV27,.,ASSFGPGLDTEAF
TRBV30,.,AWRALRYNSPLH
TRBV9,few,ASSAQVYTEAF
TRBV27,.,ASSLSAVTDTQY
TRBV5-4,.,ASSLSTINYGYT
TRBV15,.,ATSKTSFETRRFDEQF
TRBV5-6,.,ASSFMPGRANEKLF
TRBV30,.,ACDPSAGGYGYT
TRBV30,.,ACKKKRDGNTIY
TRBV21-1,.,ASSKWRNIWGNLAGVSYEQY
TRBV27,.,ASRSTGELF